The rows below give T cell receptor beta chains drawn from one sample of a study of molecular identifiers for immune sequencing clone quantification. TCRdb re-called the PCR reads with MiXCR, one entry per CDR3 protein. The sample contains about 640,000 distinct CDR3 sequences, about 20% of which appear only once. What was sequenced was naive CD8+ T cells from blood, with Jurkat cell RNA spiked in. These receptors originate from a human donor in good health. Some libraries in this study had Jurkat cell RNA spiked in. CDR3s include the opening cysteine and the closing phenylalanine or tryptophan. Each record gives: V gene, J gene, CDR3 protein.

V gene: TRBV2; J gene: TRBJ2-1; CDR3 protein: CASSELNRGDEQFF
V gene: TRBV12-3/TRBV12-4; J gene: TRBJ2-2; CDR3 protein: CASSLFQAGELFF
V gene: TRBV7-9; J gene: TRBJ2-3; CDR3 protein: CASSLEGGVTDTQYF
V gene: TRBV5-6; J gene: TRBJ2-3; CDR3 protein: CASGAPGLNTDTQYF
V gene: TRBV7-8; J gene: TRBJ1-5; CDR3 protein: CASSLAGTGSNQPQHF
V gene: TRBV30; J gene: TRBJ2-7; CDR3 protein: CAWNLGIGVNYEQYF
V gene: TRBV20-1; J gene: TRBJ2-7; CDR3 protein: CSATPPGTVYPYEQYF
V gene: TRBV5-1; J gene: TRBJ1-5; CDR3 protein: CASSSRPTDEVTNQPQHF
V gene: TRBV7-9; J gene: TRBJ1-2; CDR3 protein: CASSSTYSWRYGYTF
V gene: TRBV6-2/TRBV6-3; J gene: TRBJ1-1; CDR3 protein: CASSSGTENTEAFF
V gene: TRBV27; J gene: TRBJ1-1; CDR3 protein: CASSLAGLSGPNTEAFF
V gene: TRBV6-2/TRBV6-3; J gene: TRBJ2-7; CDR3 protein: CASSPAYHEQYF
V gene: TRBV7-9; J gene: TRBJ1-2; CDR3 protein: CASSLVSWEPSYGYTF
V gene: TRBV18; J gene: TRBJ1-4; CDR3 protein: CASSPDRVYEKLFF
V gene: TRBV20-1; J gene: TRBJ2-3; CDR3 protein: CSAWSEYTDTQYF
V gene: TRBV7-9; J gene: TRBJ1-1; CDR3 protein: CASSLNLHTEAFF